One sample yielded the 8 T cell receptor beta chains listed below, sequenced in a study of Graves' ophthalmopathy and Graves' hyperthyroidism. Amplification of TCR beta CDR3 regions used RNA transcripts. The authors performed first-round RT-PCR with HTBI primers and then a second-round multiplex PCR. TCRdb independently ran MiXCR on the multiplex PCR reads; one entry per CDR3 protein. Of about 400,000 distinct CDR3 sequences in the sample, about 16% are singletons; the top ten hold around 1.6%. Sample: peripheral blood. The receptor source for this set is a woman under 30 with Graves' ophthalmopathy.

This clonotype was counted many times. This sequence joins TRBV6-5 and TRBJ2-5; D is possibly TRBD1 (6 bases). V dropped 2 bases and J dropped 7 bases, with 14 bases sitting between them. The CDR3 sequence is 14 residues long. Germline values: CDR1 MNHEY, CDR2 SVGAGI. CDR3 in DNA: TGTGCCAGCAGTTACGGTGGACAGTGGGCGACCCAGTACTTC. It encodes CASSYGGQWATQYF.

The CDR3 nucleotides read TGTGCCAGCAGCTACGGGACCGTTACCTACGAGCAGTACTTC. Its translation is CASSYGTVTYEQYF. The V call is TRBV6-2 or TRBV6-3, the J call TRBJ2-7; either TRBD1 or TRBD2 may fit D (5 bases each). Germline CDR1 and CDR2: MNHEY and SVGEGT. This CDR3 is built from 14 residues. Trimming removed 6 bases at V and 2 bases at J, with 14 bases between.

J is TRBJ2-7 and V is TRBV27; 10 nucleotides match TRBD1. V gave up 2 bases and J gave up 10 bases; unmatched junction bases: 5. CDR1 is MNHEY and CDR2 is SMNVEV in the germline V gene (reference sequence). CDR3 length equals 13 residues. The CDR3 coding sequence is TGTGCCAGCAGTTTAGGGACAGGGGAGGCCCAGTACTTC. It encodes CASSLGTGEAQYF.

This clonotype was observed many times. This sequence joins TRBV28 and TRBJ2-7; TRBD1 agrees at 11 bases. CDR3 size: 15 residues. Germline V lookup: CDR1 MDHEN, CDR2 SYDVKM. Germline trimming cut 2 bases from V and 2 bases from J; bases unmatched to any gene: 2. DNA for the CDR3: TGTGCCAGCAGTTTAAAGGGACAGGGGGCCTACGAGCAGTACTTC. Its protein is CASSLKGQGAYEQYF.

This clonotype was observed at least ten times. V and J are TRBV27 and TRBJ1-6, with 7 bases that match TRBD1. Germline CDR1 MNHEY, CDR2 SMNVEV (reference sequence). J lost 9 bases, V lost 5 bases, and 10 bases had no gene match. This CDR3 comprises 15 residues. This CDR3 is CASSPSTGLGSPLHF. Written as DNA, the CDR3 is TGTGCCAGCAGTCCCTCGACAGGGTTGGGTTCACCCCTCCACTTT.

This chain uses TRBV6-5 with TRBJ1-1; D is possibly TRBD1 (5 bases). V was trimmed by 0 bases and J by 0 bases, leaving 8 bases between them. From germline, CDR1 is MNHEY and CDR2 SVGAGI. This CDR3 spans 15 amino acids. For the CDR3, the DNA is TGTGCCAGCAGTTACTCTGGGGCGGTGAACACTGAAGCTTTCTTT. Protein sequence: CASSYSGAVNTEAFF.

In its sample, this clonotype was seen many times. The rearrangement links TRBV28 to TRBJ2-5; weak D call: TRBD1 (6 bases). This CDR3 is 15 amino acids long. Trimming pared 3 bases from V and 3 bases from J, leaving 14 bases between. Per the germline V gene, CDR1 is MDHEN and CDR2 is SYDVKM. The CDR3 loop is CASSFVSGEKETQYF. Here the CDR3 DNA reads TGTGCCAGCAGTTTCGTGTCAGGGGAGAAAGAGACCCAGTACTTC.

This clonotype was observed many times. V and J are TRBV6-1 and TRBJ2-7; TRBD1 agrees at 7 bases. J gave up 2 bases and V 3 bases, and 1 base lay outside the gene matches. Germline V gene data show CDR1 as MNHNS and CDR2 as SASEGT. CDR3 length: 13 residues. As DNA, the CDR3 is TGTGCCAGCAGTGAGGGGACAGCCTACGAGCAGTACTTC. This encodes CASSEGTAYEQYF.